The 27 T cell receptor beta chains listed next were all sequenced from one sample in a study of T cell responses to AZD1222 COVID-19 vaccine. Method: immunoSEQ multiplex PCR; TCRdb's copy keeps in-frame clones and lacks some. Of fewer than 110,000 clones in the sample, approximately 90% were seen once. Material: peripheral blood, obtained 28 days after the second AZD1222 dose. These receptors were taken from an adult who received the AZD1222 COVID-19 vaccine.

This chain connects TRBV19 to TRBJ2-7; either TRBD1 or TRBD2 may supply D (6 bases each). V lost 5 bases and J 2 bases, leaving 10 bases between the germline ends. The CDR3 is 13 amino acids. From germline, CDR1 is LNHDA and CDR2 SQIVND (reference sequence). This CDR3 reads CASSRGPAYEQYF. The CDR3 nucleotides are TGTGCCAGTAGTCGGGGGCCGGCCTACGAGCAGTACTTC.

The count of this clone is one. The J gene is TRBJ2-1, the V gene TRBV29-1; maybe TRBD2 (5 bases). Germline lookup yields CDR1 SQVTM and CDR2 ANQGSEA. The CDR3 covers 11 residues. Trimming left V 2 bases short and J 8 bases short, with 7 bases between. The CDR3 region is CSVETSYEQFF. The CDR3 DNA follows: TGCAGCGTTGAAACTAGTTATGAGCAGTTCTTC.

This clone is a singleton in its sample. The chain couples TRBV11-2 to TRBJ2-1, with 10 bases aligning to TRBD2. The ends lost 6 bases at V and 4 bases at J; junction bases unmatched: 6. The CDR3 is made up of 15 amino acids. Germline-derived CDR1 and CDR2 are SGHAT and FQNNGV. CDR3 DNA: TGTGCCAGCAGACGTCTAGCGGGAGATTACAATGAGCAGTTCTTC. This sequence encodes CASRRLAGDYNEQFF.

There are a few counts of this clone. The chain uses TRBV6-1 and TRBJ1-4, with D possibly TRBD1 on 5 matching bases. The CDR3 extends over 16 amino acids. Per the germline V gene, CDR1 is MNHNS and CDR2 is SASEGT. V was clipped by 1 base and J by 7 bases, with 16 bases between them. In DNA, the CDR3 is TGTGCCAGCAGTGAAGAGGGGCTTATGGCTCTTGAAAAACTGTTTTTT. It translates to CASSEEGLMALEKLFF.

This clone was recorded only once. The V gene is TRBV7-8, the J gene TRBJ2-5; the D gene is possibly TRBD2 (5 bases). Trimming shortened V by 0 bases and J by 4 bases, and 12 bases separated the two germline ends. CDR1 is SGHVS, CDR2 FQNEAQ, per germline. There are 15 residues in the CDR3. CDR3 sequence (DNA): TGTGCCAGCAGCTTAGCGCGTTTAGGAGGAGAGACCCAGTACTTC. Residues: CASSLARLGGETQYF.

This sequence joins TRBV27 and TRBJ2-3, with 10 bases that match TRBD2. Trimming removed 5 bases from V and 5 bases from J; junction bases left unmatched: 7. Germline V gene lookup returns CDR1 MNHEY and CDR2 SMNVEV (reference sequence). There are 15 residues in the CDR3. CDR3 protein: CASSTLAGVVDTQYF. The CDR3, as DNA: TGTGCCAGCAGTACCCTAGCGGGGGTAGTAGATACGCAGTATTTT.

V usage is TRBV6-5 and J usage is TRBJ2-5; the D gene is possibly TRBD1 (5 bases). Germline V lookup: CDR1 MNHEY, CDR2 SVGAGI. This CDR3 is built from 13 residues. Trimming left V 2 bases short and J 2 bases short, with 6 bases between. The CDR3 bases are TGTGCCAGCAGTTACGACAGACAAGAGACCCAGTACTTC. Amino acids: CASSYDRQETQYF.

The chain employs TRBV6-5 and TRBJ2-2; possible D gene TRBD1, 6 bases. V was clipped by 5 bases and J by 3 bases, with 13 bases between them. This CDR3 comprises 15 residues. In germline, CDR1 is MNHEY, CDR2 SVGAGI. CDR3 region: CASSRNRQDTGELFF. CDR3 DNA: TGTGCCAGCAGTAGGAATCGACAGGACACCGGGGAGCTGTTTTTT.

This chain joins TRBV5-1 and TRBJ2-2; 7 bases match TRBD2. V trimming: 3 bases; J trimming: 2 bases; junction bases outside the gene matches: 7. The CDR3 length is 16 residues. Germline V gene data show CDR1 as SGHRS and CDR2 as YFSETQ. The chain's CDR3 is CASSSGEGPNTGELFF. Here the CDR3 DNA reads TGCGCCAGCAGCTCTGGGGAGGGTCCTAACACCGGGGAGCTGTTTTTT.

This clone was picked up one time. The CDR3 here is CASSLISLAGSYNEQFF. DNA of the CDR3: TGTGCCAGCAGTTTAATCTCACTAGCGGGATCCTACAATGAGCAGTTCTTC. V gene TRBV28 combines with J gene TRBJ2-1; 10 nucleotides line up with TRBD2. The CDR3 contains 17 residues. V shed 2 bases and J 1 base; nucleotides not matched to a gene: 5. In germline, CDR1 is MDHEN, CDR2 SYDVKM.

V gene TRBV7-9 combines with J gene TRBJ2-1; the D is unclear. This CDR3 has 14 amino acids. V lost 0 bases and J 10 bases, leaving 13 bases between the germline ends. The V gene's germline CDR1 is SEHNR and CDR2 FQNEAQ (reference sequence). Here the CDR3 reads CASSLAPLGDEQFF. The DNA for the CDR3 is TGTGCCAGCAGCTTAGCCCCCCTAGGAGACGAGCAGTTCTTC. Looking up the rest from reference TRBV7-9 and TRBJ2-1 gives the full variable domain: DTGVSQNPRHKITKRGQNVTFRCDPISEHNRLYWYRQTLGQGPEFLTYFQNEAQLEKSRLLSDRFSAERPKGSFSTLEIQRTEQGDSAMYLCASSLAPLGDEQFFGPGTRLTVL.

The rearrangement joins TRBV2 to TRBJ2-1; 7 bases are shared with TRBD1. J lost 7 bases, V lost 1 base, and 10 bases had no gene match. Germline values: CDR1 SNHLY, CDR2 FYNNEI. The CDR3 is 16 amino acids. In DNA, the CDR3 is TGTGCCAGCAGTGAAGTCCTGTCCCGGGACAGAAATGAGCAGTTCTTC. This encodes CASSEVLSRDRNEQFF.

The CDR3 spells CASSMGTSGHNEQFF. In DNA form, the CDR3 reads TGTGCCAGCAGTATGGGGACTAGCGGGCACAATGAGCAGTTCTTC. The V gene is TRBV27, the J gene TRBJ2-1, with TRBD2 matching 12 bases. The V segment lost 5 bases and the J segment 5 bases; nucleotides outside the gene matches: 4. This CDR3 is built from 15 residues. The germline V gene encodes CDR1 MNHEY and CDR2 SMNVEV (reference sequence).

The chain links TRBV5-1 to TRBJ2-3; TRBD2 matches 15 bases. Losses at the gene ends were 2 bases for V and 4 bases for J; bases not matched to a gene: 5. The germline CDR1 and CDR2 sequences are SGHRS and YFSETQ. This CDR3 has 17 amino acids. CDR3 nucleotides: TGCGCCAGCAGCTTCGGACTAGCGGGGGGGCCTGCAGATACGCAGTATTTT. Its protein product is CASSFGLAGGPADTQYF.

As DNA, the CDR3 is TGCGCCAGCAGGGGACTAGCGGGTTACTTTCAAGAGACCCAGTACTTC. Amino acids: CASRGLAGYFQETQYF. The V and J genes are TRBV10-1 and TRBJ2-5; 12 nucleotides match TRBD2. With V trimmed by 6 bases and J by 2 bases, 7 bases remained unmatched. The CDR3 loop spans 16 amino acids. The germline V gene encodes CDR1 WNHNN and CDR2 SYGVQD (reference sequence).

The chain carries TRBV19 and TRBJ1-2; D is possibly TRBD1 (5 bases). The V end was cut by 7 bases, the J end by 3 bases, with 15 bases between. Germline V CDR1 and CDR2: LNHDA, SQIVND (reference sequence). The CDR3 is made up of 14 amino acids. CDR3: CASTWGGRDYGYTF. The CDR3 DNA reads as TGTGCCAGTACGTGGGGGGGAAGGGACTATGGCTACACCTTC.

The table lists this clone with a few counts. The chain joins TRBV29-1 to TRBJ1-2; D is uncertain. V was cut by 0 bases and J by 6 bases, with 11 bases left in between. The CDR3 contains 13 residues. Germline CDR1 reads SQVTM; CDR2 reads ANQGSEA. The CDR3 is CSVEDPGVDGYTF. The CDR3 bases are TGCAGCGTTGAAGATCCGGGCGTAGATGGCTACACCTTC.

The chain links TRBV11-2 to TRBJ2-5; 13 positions match TRBD2. From germline, CDR1 is SGHAT and CDR2 FQNNGV. Trimming took 4 bases from V and 0 from J; bases not matched to a gene: 8. The CDR3 covers 18 residues. This chain's CDR3 is CASSSRTSGRAYQETQYF. The CDR3 nucleotides read TGTGCCAGCAGCTCTCGGACTAGCGGGAGAGCGTACCAAGAGACCCAGTACTTC.

The chain combines TRBV6-5 with TRBJ1-1; 9 bases align to TRBD1. J lost 0 bases, V lost 6 bases, and 5 bases had no gene match. The CDR3 is 15 residues long. CDR1 MNHEY and CDR2 SVGAGI come from the germline V gene. The CDR3 DNA is TGTGCCAGCAGGCGGGACAGGGTGATGAACACTGAAGCTTTCTTT. This gives the protein CASRRDRVMNTEAFF.

This clone came up once. The V call is TRBV5-1, the J call TRBJ2-1; D unresolved. The V end was cut by 0 bases, the J end by 8 bases, with 6 bases between. The germline CDR1 and CDR2 sequences are SGHRS and YFSETQ. The CDR3 has 12 amino acids. The chain's CDR3 is CASSLEVDEQFF. In nucleotides, the CDR3 is TGCGCCAGCAGCTTGGAAGTCGATGAGCAGTTCTTC. Based on the CDR3 plus reference TRBV5-1 and TRBJ2-1, the full variable domain is KAGVTQTPRYLIKTRGQQVTLSCSPISGHRSVSWYQQTPGQGLQFLFEYFSETQRNKGNFPGRFSGRQFSNSRSEMNVSTLELGDSALYLCASSLEVDEQFFGPGTRLTVL.

This clone has a single count. The chain carries TRBV28 and TRBJ1-1; the D gene is possibly TRBD1 (5 bases). The ends were cut back, 1 base at V and 8 bases at J, with 8 bases in the middle. The CDR3 length is 12 residues. CDR1 and CDR2 from the germline V gene are MDHEN and SYDVKM. CDR3 in DNA: TGTGCCAGCAGTTTATTGGGGCGAGAAGCTTTCTTT. This sequence encodes CASSLLGREAFF.

The chain employs TRBV5-4 and TRBJ1-1; D remains unclear. V lost 2 bases to trimming and J lost 0 bases, with 11 bases between them. This CDR3 spans 15 amino acids. Germline-derived CDR1 and CDR2 are SGHNT and YYREEE (reference sequence). For the CDR3, the DNA is TGTGCCAGCAGCTTTGGTGGAACTATGAACACTGAAGCTTTCTTT. Translation gives CASSFGGTMNTEAFF.

The chain uses TRBV3-1 (or the pseudogene TRBV3-2) and TRBJ1-6; D is uncertain. Germline V lookup: CDR1 LGHDT, CDR2 YNNKEL (reference sequence). Trimming took 1 base from V and 9 from J, leaving 4 bases between them. The CDR3 has 12 residues. CDR3 loop: CASSQAGSPLHF. As DNA, the CDR3 is TGTGCCAGCAGCCAAGCTGGTTCACCCCTCCACTTT.

The CDR3 DNA sequence: TGTGCCAGCTCACCATTGACGGCGCAGGGGACTGAAGCTTTCTTT. This translates into CASSPLTAQGTEAFF. The rearrangement links TRBV18 to TRBJ1-1; weak D call: TRBD1 (6 bases). Per germline, CDR1 KGHSH and CDR2 LQKENI. The CDR3 spans 15 residues. The ends were cut back, 2 bases at V and 5 bases at J, with 15 bases in the middle.

The chain combines TRBV6-5 with TRBJ2-3; D gene uncertain. This CDR3 spans 15 amino acids. V lost 6 bases and J 2 bases, leaving 15 bases between the germline ends. Germline V gene lookup returns CDR1 MNHEY and CDR2 SVGAGI. The CDR3 region has the DNA TGTGCCAGCAGACAAGTACGTGGGATCACAGATACGCAGTATTTT. Encoded protein: CASRQVRGITDTQYF.

The V and J genes are TRBV5-1 and TRBJ2-5, with TRBD2 matching 7 bases. The CDR3 totals 14 residues. The germline CDR1 and CDR2 sequences are SGHRS and YFSETQ. Trimming at V came to 3 bases and at J to 1 base, leaving 3 bases not matched to a gene. The CDR3 reads CASSSSGVQETQYF. CDR3 DNA sequence: TGCGCCAGCAGCTCGAGCGGGGTCCAAGAGACCCAGTACTTC.

V is TRBV5-1 and J is TRBJ1-1; TRBD1 matches at 9 bases. Germline values: CDR1 SGHRS, CDR2 YFSETQ. Germline trimming cut 4 bases from V and 4 bases from J; bases unmatched to any gene: 5. The CDR3 totals 14 residues. The CDR3 sequence: CASSRGQGPTEAFF. The DNA of the CDR3 is TGCGCCAGCAGCAGGGGACAGGGTCCCACTGAAGCTTTCTTT.